This record looks at one T cell receptor beta chain sequence and its context. Germline V gene data show CDR1 as SQVTM and CDR2 as ANQGSEA. The V gene lost 1 base and the J gene lost 7 bases, with 14 bases spanning the gap. The CDR3 spans 13 residues. The sample comes from a study of blood T cells in healthy people across ages. The use of a sample-barcoded 5' primer and a J-beta primer mix characterized a second PCR of roughly 6 to 12 cycles. Via MiXCR, TCRdb re-called the 5' RACE reads, giving one row per CDR3 protein. The sample includes 1.5 million to 2 million distinct CDR3 sequences, 39% of them seen just once.

The sequencing input was blood. The chain has TRBV29-1 and TRBJ2-7; D possibly corresponds to TRBD1 (5 bases). The receptor's source is a human donor in good health. The CDR3 loop reads CSVEGAGMREQYF. The CDR3 DNA reads as TGCAGCGTTGAAGGGGCAGGGATGAGAGAGCAGTACTTC.